These 14 T cell receptor beta chains came from one sample sequenced in a study of CD8+CD57+ T cells in acquired aplastic anemia. TCR beta VDJ combinations and CDR3 sequences were profiled from genomic DNA. TCRdb called the reads again in MiXCR, with one record for every CDR3 protein. Among approximately 180,000 distinct CDR3 sequences, around 48% were seen once, and the ten largest hold more than 0.95%. Patients chosen for sequencing had CD8+CD57+ cells that had expanded, as shown by flow cytometry. Sequencing input: sorted CD4+, CD8+, or CD8+CD57+ T cells (not recorded which) from PBMCs. All receptors come from a human donor with aplastic anemia.

The chain links TRBV5-4 to TRBJ1-1, with TRBD1 identical over 9 bases. Trimming removed 5 bases from V and 5 bases from J; junction bases left unmatched: 7. Per germline, CDR1 SGHNT and CDR2 YYREEE (reference sequence). The CDR3 sequence is 14 residues long. The CDR3 DNA reads TGTGCCAGCAGTTGGGGACAGGGAGGAACTGAAGCTTTCTTT. It specifies CASSWGQGGTEAFF.

This clonotype was counted once. The chain links TRBV15 to TRBJ2-7, with 9 bases that match TRBD2. The germline V gene encodes CDR1 LNHNV and CDR2 YYDKDF (reference sequence). The CDR3 sequence is 13 residues long. Trimming cost V 5 bases and J 7 bases; bases outside gene matches: 6. CDR3 in amino acids: CATSGGGAWEQYF. Here the CDR3 DNA reads TGTGCCACCAGCGGCGGGGGGGCCTGGGAGCAGTACTTC.

This clonotype was picked up one time. The chain is built from TRBV19 and TRBJ2-7; TRBD1 might be the D (5 bases). This CDR3 has 14 amino acids. Germline V gene sequence: CDR1 LNHDA, CDR2 SQIVND (reference sequence). Trimming cost V 4 bases and J 2 bases, with 12 bases left between them. This chain's CDR3 is CASSRTLTAYEQYF. In DNA form, the CDR3 reads TGTGCCAGTAGTAGGACCCTGACAGCCTACGAGCAGTACTTC.

The chain employs TRBV6-1 and TRBJ2-3; 10 bases are shared with TRBD2. V lost 7 bases and J lost 0; bases outside the gene matches: 4. Germline CDR1 is MNHNS and CDR2 is SASEGT. This CDR3 is built from 15 residues. CDR3 bases: TGTGCCAGCACCTTAGCGGGAGGAAGCACAGATACGCAGTATTTT. Translated, it gives CASTLAGGSTDTQYF.

V gene TRBV20-1 combines with J gene TRBJ1-2; 10 bases agree with TRBD1. The CDR3 runs to 14 residues. Per germline, CDR1 DFQATT and CDR2 SNEGSKA (reference sequence). Trimming took 6 bases from V and 4 from J; bases not matched to a gene: 8. CDR3 nucleotide sequence: TGCAGTGCCCCACACAGACAGGGGGCCTATGGCTACACCTTC. It specifies CSAPHRQGAYGYTF.

This clonotype was detected ten times or more. The chain is built from TRBV24-1 and TRBJ1-5, with 11 nucleotides matching TRBD1. CDR1 and CDR2 from the germline V gene are KGHDR and SFDVKD. CDR3 length: 16 amino acids. V lost 3 bases, J lost 6 bases, and 6 bases stayed unmatched. CDR3 amino acids: CATSDPGTGGAQPQHF. CDR3 nucleotides: TGTGCCACCAGTGATCCCGGGACAGGGGGGGCTCAGCCCCAGCATTTT.

As to this clonotype: Since a much larger clone is just one base distant, this may be a read error. This chain connects TRBV11-2 to TRBJ1-1, with D hard to call. This CDR3 has 15 amino acids. The germline V gene has CDR1 SGHAT and CDR2 FQNNGV. Trimming left V 5 bases short and J 0 bases short, with 13 bases between. As DNA, the CDR3 is TGTGCCAGCAGCCTTAGCAGCAAGATGAACACTGAAGCTTTCTTT. Protein: CASSLSSKMNTEAFF.

This clonotype occurred a few times. A read error may produce the germline difference seen at one junction end. This chain joins TRBV20-1 and TRBJ1-3; D possibly corresponds to TRBD1 (6 bases). The CDR3 loop spans 16 amino acids. Germline V gene lookup returns CDR1 DFQATT and CDR2 SNEGSKA (reference sequence). CDR3 sequence reads: CGAEERGGTSGNTIYF. CDR3 in DNA: TGCGGTGCCGAGGAAAGGGGGGGGACCTCTGGAAACACCATATATTTT.

This clonotype is medium-sized in the sample. The V and J genes are TRBV7-3 and TRBJ1-1, with 7 bases fitting TRBD1. Germline CDR1 and CDR2: SGHTA and FQGTGA. CDR3 length equals 13 residues. J was trimmed by 1 base and V by 5 bases; bases with no gene match: 1. In DNA, the CDR3 is TGTGCCAGCAGCCGGGACAGGAACACTGAAGCTTTCTTT. It codes for CASSRDRNTEAFF. Variable domain in full (rest from reference TRBV7-3 and TRBJ1-1): GAGVSQTPSNKVTEKGKYVELRCDPISGHTALYWYRQSLGQGPEFLIYFQGTGAADDSGLPNDRFFAVRPEGSVSTLKIQRTERGDSAVYLCASSRDRNTEAFFGQGTRLTVV.

V usage is TRBV19 and J usage is TRBJ2-6, with D perhaps TRBD1 (6 bases). CDR1 LNHDA and CDR2 SQIVND come from the germline V gene (reference sequence). Trimming pared 7 bases from V and 2 bases from J, leaving 12 bases between. CDR3 length: 15 amino acids. The CDR3 region has the DNA TGTGCCAGTACCATAAACAGGGCTGGGGCCAACGTCCTGACTTTC. Its protein product is CASTINRAGANVLTF.

This clonotype has a count of ten or more. V gene TRBV19 combines with J gene TRBJ1-5; tentatively, D is TRBD1 (5 bases). The V gene's germline CDR1 is LNHDA and CDR2 SQIVND (reference sequence). This CDR3 has 14 amino acids. V shed 3 bases and J shed 3 bases, with 9 bases lying between them. Here the CDR3 reads CASSMGHINQPQHF. The CDR3 bases are TGTGCCAGTAGTATGGGGCACATCAATCAGCCCCAGCATTTT.

Comment on this clonotype: This is likely a read error, given that the CDR3 carries no conserved phenylalanine or tryptophan at its end. The DNA is left out, because the CDR3 cannot be placed on it with certainty; the CDR3 is given as TCRdb lists it. This rearrangement joins TRBV6-1 to TRBJ2-1; TRBD2 is the table's D call and was not checked against the DNA. The CDR3 contains 15 residues when both ends are counted. From germline, CDR1 is MNHNS and CDR2 SASEGT. The CDR3 is CASRLSGGAVNEQSL.

For this clonotype: A read error is possible here, since a much larger clone lies one base away. This sequence joins TRBV5-1 and TRBJ1-1, with 12 bases identical to TRBD1. Germline V gene data show CDR1 as SGHRS and CDR2 as YFSETQ. After removal of 1 base from V and 1 base from J, the junction contained 5 bases not matched to a gene. The CDR3 has 17 residues. CDR3 coding DNA: TGCGCCAGCAGCTTGACGGGACAGGGGGCAGGGAACACTGAAGCTTTCTTT. This translates into CASSLTGQGAGNTEAFF.

A word on this clonotype: A read error may explain this, as a much larger clone is one base away. The V gene is TRBV10-3, the J gene TRBJ1-1; D is perhaps TRBD1 (5 bases). With 3 bases removed from V and 10 bases from J, the gap between germline ends came to 9 bases. CDR3 length: 11 residues. Looked up from germline, CDR1 is ENHRY and CDR2 is SYGVKD. The CDR3 DNA is TGTGCCATCAGTGATCGGACACGAGCTTTCTTT. Translation: CAISDRTRAFF.